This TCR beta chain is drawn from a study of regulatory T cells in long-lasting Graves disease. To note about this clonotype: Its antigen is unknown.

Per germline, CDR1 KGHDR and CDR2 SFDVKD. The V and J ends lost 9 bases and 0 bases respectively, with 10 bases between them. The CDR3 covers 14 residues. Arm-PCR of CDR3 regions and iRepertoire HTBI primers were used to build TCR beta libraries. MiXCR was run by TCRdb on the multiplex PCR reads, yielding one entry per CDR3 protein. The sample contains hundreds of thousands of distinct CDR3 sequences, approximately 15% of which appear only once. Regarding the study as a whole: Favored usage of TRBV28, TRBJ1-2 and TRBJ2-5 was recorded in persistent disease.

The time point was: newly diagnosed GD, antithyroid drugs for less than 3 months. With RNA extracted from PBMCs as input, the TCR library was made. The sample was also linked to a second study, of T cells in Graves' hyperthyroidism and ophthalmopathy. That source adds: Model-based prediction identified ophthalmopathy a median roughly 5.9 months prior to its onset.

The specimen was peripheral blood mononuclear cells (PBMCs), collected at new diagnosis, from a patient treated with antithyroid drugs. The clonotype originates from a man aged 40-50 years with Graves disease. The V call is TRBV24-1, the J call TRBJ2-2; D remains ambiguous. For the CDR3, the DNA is TGTGCCACCCAAGGGCAGCCGAACACCGGGGAGCTGTTTTTT. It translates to CATQGQPNTGELFF.